This T cell receptor beta chain came from a study of regulatory T cells in long-lasting Graves disease listed by TCRdb under 2021. For the study in its entirety: Newly diagnosed Graves' disease patients had taken antithyroid drugs for less than 3 months. Peripheral blood TCR sequencing and RNA sequencing compared persistent Graves' disease patients with newly diagnosed Graves' disease patients. The study was conducted in China and was registered as a clinical trial. TCR sequencing covered approximately 13 persistent and 20 or so newly diagnosed Graves' disease patients, 33 samples in total. Broader findings and caveats from the paper: Sequencing and analysis were limited to the TCR beta chain. Only peripheral blood was studied, because thyroid tissue, the primary lesion, was inaccessible. Persistent Graves' disease patients showed lower TCR Shannon entropy and fewer highly expanded clones than newly diagnosed patients, suggesting clonal expansion. Patients with persistent disease shared more public clonotypes (over 2,500) than newly diagnosed patients did (around 930). The authors noted that the small sample size was a limitation that may lower accuracy. Preferential use of TRBV28, TRBJ1-2 and TRBJ2-5 was observed in persistent disease, whereas TRBV20-1 and TRBJ2-1 were favored in newly diagnosed disease.

Counted from cysteine to phenylalanine, this CDR3 has 13 amino acids. Kept here is only the CDR3 DNA, which spans 39 bases and is read in frame from base 1. As encoded in the germline V gene, CDR1 is MDHEN while CDR2 is SYDVKM. The V end loses 2 bases and the J end loses 7 bases, and a stretch of 11 bases separates them. This clonotype was found many times. Its antigen remains unidentified. Base qualities are not provided; no much larger clone lies one nucleotide away. Per the publication, the time point label means: newly diagnosed GD, antithyroid drugs for less than 3 months. RNA was extracted from PBMCs in TRIzol for both TCR sequencing and RNA sequencing. The diagnosis of Graves' disease was made according to American Thyroid Association guidelines. Recruitment of patients was carried out at an endocrinology department in Xi'an, China. Each patient gave 7.5 to 10 milliliters of peripheral blood, collected in an EDTA anticoagulant tube. Ficoll Paque Plus density gradient separation was used to isolate PBMCs, and no additional T cell sorting was done. An Agilent 2100 Bioanalyzer and agarose gel were used to assess RNA quality, and a NanoDrop 2000 was used to measure RNA concentration.

Libraries were constructed by multiplex PCR. These reads were obtained on an Illumina HiSeq 4000. CDR3 regions were amplified by Arm-PCR with iRepertoire HTBI primers to construct TCR beta libraries. Before sequencing, the PCR products underwent gel purification. The paper's processing steps were these. Gene usage analysis of CDR3 amino acid clonotypes relied on the approximately 62 TRBV and about 15 TRBJ segments identified across samples. COPE and FqMerger were used to merge filtered high-quality paired reads into contigs. BLAST was used to align contigs to IMGT TRBV, TRBD and TRBJ reference genes, and CDR3 was defined according to IMGT. Any clonotype with a frequency above 0.1% was counted as a highly expanded clone. Shannon entropy served as the measure of repertoire diversity, while the Gini coefficient captured V-J evenness. A clonotype found in more than one individual was treated as public. The public reads were reprocessed in TCRdb via fastp at Q25 and MiXCR, keeping in-frame beta chains. Every entry covers one CDR3 protein and lists the most common genes and DNA from its rows. Here the V and J calls rest on TCRdb's processing, not on the authors' analysis. Counted in this sample were approximately 230,000 distinct CDR3 sequences; about 17% of them appeared once. Clones ranked in the top ten supply 22% of the sample.

The TCR originated in a female donor with Graves disease. Here the chain combines TRBV28 and TRBJ1-2; the D gene assignment is ambiguous. Sequenced here: peripheral blood mononuclear cells (PBMCs), sampled at new diagnosis, from a patient treated with antithyroid drugs. The CDR3 region: CASSLGSPGGYTF. In nucleotide form, the sequence is TGTGCCAGCAGTTTAGGCAGCCCGGGTGGCTACACCTTC.